This T cell receptor (beta chain) was found in a study of shared clonotypes between healthy human individuals. Whole-study context: Aged 18 to 49, the donors were a couple of women and three men. Study-level results: Memory subsets had estimated richness that was generally smaller than that of naive subsets.

The CDR3 spans 15 residues. J was trimmed by 4 bases and V by 3 bases; bases with no gene match: 4. Germline lookup yields CDR1 KGHSH and CDR2 LQKENI. Sorted-subset replicate PCR reactions were performed with about 210 ng DNA, corresponding to tens of thousands of T cell genomes. As processed by the authors: Quality scores were absent from the junction-only immunoSEQ sequences, so filtering differed. Clones were read by immunoSEQ multiplex PCR, and TCRdb kept only the in-frame ones, dropping some. The V and J calls and clone size were taken over from that table, and D and trimming were inferred from the DNA. The sample shows over a million clones, about 80% of them seen only once. For this clone: Its antigen is as yet unknown. The same CDR3 is also encoded by other DNA sequences in this sample.

This sequence was found in a man between 18 and 29 years old in good health. Some clones in this sample may be carry-over from other donors' samples. The V and J genes are TRBV18 and TRBJ2-3, with 10 nucleotides matching TRBD2. Sequencing input: memory CD4+ T cells from PBMCs. Subset reported: CD45RA-negative fraction. The CDR3 loop reads CASSPASGSPDTQYF. CDR3 in DNA: TGTGCCAGCTCACCGGCTAGCGGGAGCCCAGATACGCAGTATTTT.